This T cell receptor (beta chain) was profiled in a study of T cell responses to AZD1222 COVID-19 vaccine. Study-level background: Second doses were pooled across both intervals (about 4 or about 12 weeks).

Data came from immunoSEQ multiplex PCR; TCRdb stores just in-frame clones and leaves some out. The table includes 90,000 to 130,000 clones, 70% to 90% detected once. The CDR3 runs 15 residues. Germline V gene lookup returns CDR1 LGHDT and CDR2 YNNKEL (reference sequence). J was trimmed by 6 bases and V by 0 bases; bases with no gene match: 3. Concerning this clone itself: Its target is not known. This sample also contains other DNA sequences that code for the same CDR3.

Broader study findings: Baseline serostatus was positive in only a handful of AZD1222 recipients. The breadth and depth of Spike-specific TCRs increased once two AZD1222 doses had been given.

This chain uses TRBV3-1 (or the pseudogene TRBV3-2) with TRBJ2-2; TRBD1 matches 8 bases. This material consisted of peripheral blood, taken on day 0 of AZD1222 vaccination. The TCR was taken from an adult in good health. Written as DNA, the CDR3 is TGTGCCAGCAGCCAAGACATGACAGGGGCCGGGGAGCTGTTTTTT. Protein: CASSQDMTGAGELFF.